The 11 T cell receptor beta chains presented below share a single source sample, sequenced in a study of T-cell memory formation after mild COVID-19. MiXCR was run by TCRdb on the 5' RACE reads, yielding one entry per CDR3 protein. The repertoire holds 200,000 to 300,000 distinct CDR3 sequences, with roughly a sixth as singletons. The specimen was PBMCs or a T cell subset sorted from them (not recorded which). The receptors derive from a man younger than 35 who had mild COVID-19 (a few samples of this study predate the infection). Cell type and time point are not known.

This clonotype has just a few counts. The chain has TRBV3-1 and TRBJ2-5; TRBD2 is a possible D gene (6 bases). V was pared by 6 bases and J by 13 bases, with 24 bases between. The V gene's germline CDR1 is LGHDT and CDR2 YNNKEL (reference sequence). The CDR3 sequence is 14 residues long. CDR3 nucleotides: TGTGCCAGCAGACCACGGGGGAGAAACAAGAGGTGGTACTTC. This translates into CASRPRGRNKRWYF.

The chain recombines TRBV20-1 with TRBJ2-5; D unresolved. Germline V gene data show CDR1 as DFQATT and CDR2 as SNEGSKA (reference sequence). Between the trimmed V and J ends, which lost 2 bases and 5 bases, there was a span of 3 bases. The CDR3 runs 10 residues. CDR3 bases: TGCAGTGCTAGAATGGAGACCCAGTACTTC. Residues: CSARMETQYF.

The sample holds a few counts of this clonotype. The rearrangement joins TRBV6-2 or TRBV6-3 to TRBJ2-3; the D gene is possibly TRBD1 (6 bases). The CDR3 has 14 amino acids. Trimming took 7 bases from V and 1 from J, leaving 12 bases between them. Germline CDR1 and CDR2: MNHEY and SVGEGT. The DNA of the CDR3 is TGTGCCAGCAATCTACAGGGACGCACAGATACGCAGTATTTT. As protein: CASNLQGRTDTQYF.

This clonotype was counted only a few times. The chain couples TRBV11-3 to TRBJ2-5; D may be TRBD2 (6 bases). This CDR3 is built from 15 residues. From germline, CDR1 is SGHNT and CDR2 YENEEA. V was pared by 0 bases and J by 5 bases, with 13 bases between. CDR3 sequence (DNA): TGTGCCAGCAGCTTAGAGCCGGGACTGGGGGAGACCCAGTACTTC. Protein product: CASSLEPGLGETQYF.

Only a few counts were recorded for this clonotype. The chain links TRBV9 to TRBJ2-1; 8 bases agree with TRBD2. Germline V lookup: CDR1 SGDLS, CDR2 YYNGEE. The J segment lost 4 bases and the V segment lost 0 bases, leaving 12 bases of the junction unmatched. The CDR3 contains 18 residues. CDR3 nucleotide sequence: TGTGCCAGCAGCGTAGTATCTAAACGGGGGGGCCGTTACAATGAGCAGTTCTTC. It yields the protein CASSVVSKRGGRYNEQFF.

This clonotype was recorded a few times. This sequence joins TRBV5-1 and TRBJ1-1; 7 nucleotides line up with TRBD1. V lost 0 bases, J lost 0 bases, and 2 bases stayed unmatched. CDR1 is SGHRS, CDR2 YFSETQ, per germline. There are 15 residues in the CDR3. CDR3 sequence (DNA): TGCGCCAGCAGCTTGGGGGACAGTGTGAACACTGAAGCTTTCTTT. This translates into CASSLGDSVNTEAFF.

This clonotype was observed a handful of times. The chain combines TRBV9 with TRBJ2-2; D may be TRBD2 (5 bases). The V gene lost 2 bases and the J gene lost 0 bases, with 14 bases spanning the gap. CDR1 is SGDLS, CDR2 YYNGEE, per germline. This CDR3 contains 17 residues. The CDR3 sequence is CASSVTGSGANTGELFF. CDR3 sequence (DNA): TGTGCCAGCAGCGTGACGGGATCCGGGGCGAACACCGGGGAGCTGTTTTTT.

The chain employs TRBV11-1 and TRBJ1-2, with a possible D match to TRBD1 (6 bases). This CDR3 is built from 15 residues. Deletions cut 5 bases from V and 1 base from J, with 14 bases between. Per the germline V gene, CDR1 is SGHAT and CDR2 is FQDESV (reference sequence). Here the CDR3 reads CASSPGGGLNYGYTF. For the CDR3, the DNA is TGTGCCAGCAGCCCCGGAGGGGGGCTTAACTATGGCTACACCTTC.

There are many counts of this clonotype. This rearrangement joins TRBV7-6 to TRBJ2-1, with D perhaps TRBD2 (5 bases). Trimming pared 5 bases from V and 6 bases from J, leaving 14 bases between. Germline V CDR1 and CDR2: SGHVS, FNYEAQ. CDR3 length: 14 residues. This CDR3 reads CASSQPREGNEQFF. The CDR3, as DNA: TGTGCCAGCAGCCAACCTCGTGAGGGCAATGAGCAGTTCTTC.

The rearrangement joins TRBV7-2 to TRBJ2-5, with D possibly matching TRBD2 (6 bases). The CDR3 has 17 residues. Germline lookup yields CDR1 SGHTA and CDR2 FQGNSA. Trimming removed 5 bases at V and 2 bases at J, with 21 bases between. The CDR3 sequence is CASSGGCWGDSQETQYF. Here the CDR3 DNA reads TGTGCCAGCAGCGGAGGGTGCTGGGGGGACTCTCAAGAGACCCAGTACTTC.

The V gene is TRBV12-3 or TRBV12-4, the J gene TRBJ1-4; no firm D call. Deletions cut 1 base from V and 8 bases from J, with 11 bases between. CDR3 length equals 14 residues. In DNA form, the CDR3 reads TGTGCCAGCAGTTTAGGGGGTTTAGGGGAAAAACTGTTTTTT. This translates into CASSLGGLGEKLFF.